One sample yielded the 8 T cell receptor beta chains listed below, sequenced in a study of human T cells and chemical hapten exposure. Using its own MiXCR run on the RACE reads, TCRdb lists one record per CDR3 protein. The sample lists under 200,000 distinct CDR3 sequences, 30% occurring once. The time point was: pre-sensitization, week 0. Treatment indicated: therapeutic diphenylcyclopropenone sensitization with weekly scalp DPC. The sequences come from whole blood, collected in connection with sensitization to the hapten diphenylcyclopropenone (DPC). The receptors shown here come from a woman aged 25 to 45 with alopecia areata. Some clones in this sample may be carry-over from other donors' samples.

The CDR3: CSVARGSQAHYEQYF. The DNA for the CDR3 is TGCAGCGTGGCGCGAGGCAGCCAGGCCCACTACGAGCAGTACTTC. The rearrangement links TRBV29-1 to TRBJ2-7; no clear D gene. The germline V gene encodes CDR1 SQVTM and CDR2 ANQGSEA. CDR3 length: 15 amino acids. V dropped 6 bases and J dropped 3 bases, with 21 bases sitting between them.

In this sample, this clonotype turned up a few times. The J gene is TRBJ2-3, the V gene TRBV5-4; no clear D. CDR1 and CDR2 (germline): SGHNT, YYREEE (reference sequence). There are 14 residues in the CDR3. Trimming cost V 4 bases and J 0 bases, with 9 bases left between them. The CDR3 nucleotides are TGTGCCAGCAGCGCGACCTTCAGCACAGATACGCAGTATTTT. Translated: CASSATFSTDTQYF.

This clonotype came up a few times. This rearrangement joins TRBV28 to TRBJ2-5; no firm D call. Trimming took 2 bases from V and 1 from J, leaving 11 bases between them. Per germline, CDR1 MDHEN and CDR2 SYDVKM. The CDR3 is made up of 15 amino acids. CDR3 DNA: TGTGCCAGCAGTTTAGTTGGCAGCATCCAAGAGACCCAGTACTTC. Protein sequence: CASSLVGSIQETQYF.

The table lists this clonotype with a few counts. CDR3 region: CASSSTGVLETQYF. The DNA of the CDR3 is TGTGCCAGCAGTTCCACAGGGGTACTAGAGACCCAGTACTTC. V usage is TRBV12-3 or TRBV12-4 and J usage is TRBJ2-5; 7 nucleotides agree with TRBD1. CDR3 length: 14 residues. Trimming took 4 bases from V and 4 from J; bases not matched to a gene: 6.

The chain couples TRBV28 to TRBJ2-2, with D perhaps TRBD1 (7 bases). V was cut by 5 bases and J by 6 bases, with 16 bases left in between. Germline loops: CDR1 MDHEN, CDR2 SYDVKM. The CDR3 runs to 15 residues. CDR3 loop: CASSRQGGTSGELFF. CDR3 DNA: TGTGCCAGCAGTCGACAGGGAGGTACTTCCGGGGAGCTGTTTTTT. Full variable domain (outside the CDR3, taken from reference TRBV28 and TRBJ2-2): DVKVTQSSRYLVKRTGEKVFLECVQDMDHENMFWYRQDPGLGLRLIYFSYDVKMKEKGDIPEGYSVSREKKERFSLILESASTNQTSMYLCASSRQGGTSGELFFGEGSRLTVL.

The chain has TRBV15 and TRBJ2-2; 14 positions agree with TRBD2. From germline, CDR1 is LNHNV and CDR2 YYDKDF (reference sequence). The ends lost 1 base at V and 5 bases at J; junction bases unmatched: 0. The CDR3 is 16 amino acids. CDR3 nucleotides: TGTGCCACCAGCAGAGGGACTAGCGGGGGGACCGGGGAGCTGTTTTTT. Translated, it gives CATSRGTSGGTGELFF.

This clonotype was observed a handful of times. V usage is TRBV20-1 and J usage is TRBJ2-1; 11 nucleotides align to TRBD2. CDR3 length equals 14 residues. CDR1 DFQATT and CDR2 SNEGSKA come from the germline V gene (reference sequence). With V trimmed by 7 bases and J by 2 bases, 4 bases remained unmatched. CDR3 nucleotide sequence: TGCAGTGTTCCGGGACTAGCGGCCTACAATGAGCAGTTCTTC. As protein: CSVPGLAAYNEQFF.

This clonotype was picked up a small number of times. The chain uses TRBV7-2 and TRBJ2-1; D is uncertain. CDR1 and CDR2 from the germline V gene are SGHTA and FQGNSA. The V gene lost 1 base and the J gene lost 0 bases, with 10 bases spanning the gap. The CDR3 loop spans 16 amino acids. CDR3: CASSLVSTSSYNEQFF. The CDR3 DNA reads TGTGCCAGCAGCTTAGTCAGTACCAGCTCCTACAATGAGCAGTTCTTC.